A selection of T cell receptor beta chains follows, all from one sample in a study of blood T cell repertoires in COVID-19. Produced via immunoSEQ multiplex PCR; TCRdb's table is partial and in-frame only. The sample gives under 170,000 clones, roughly 84% of which show up once; roughly 2% is in the top ten. What was sequenced was peripheral blood. The source is a man aged 70 or older with acute or convalescent COVID-19. Both conserved end residues are trimmed from each CDR3.

cdr3_length | j_call | v_call | cdr3_aa
13 | TRBJ1-5 | TRBV28 | ASRDRAGHNQPQH
17 | TRBJ2-7 | TRBV21-1 | ASRNVPHYSGRTTYEQY
12 | TRBJ2-5 | TRBV28 | ASSLPVDRGTQY
16 | TRBJ2-7 | TRBV11-2 | ASSLDRVAGRSWGKQY
12 | TRBJ1-1 | TRBV7-2 | ASSPGQANTEAF
12 | TRBJ2-7 | TRBV6-5 | ASSYWDRGVEQY
12 | TRBJ1-5 | TRBV19 | ASSPAGFRQPQH
12 | TRBJ1-2 | TRBV29-1 | SAEPDSAPYGYT
14 | TRBJ2-2 | TRBV28 | ASFLAGGANTGELF
12 | TRBJ1-4 | TRBV5-1 | ASSPDSPIEKLF
12 | TRBJ1-1 | TRBV5-4 | ASSVTGGADEAF
16 | TRBJ2-7 | TRBV6-2/TRBV6-3 | ASSPRGRGPKGLYEQY
17 | TRBJ2-1 | TRBV5-1 | ASSLPRTSGGTDYNEQF
13 | TRBJ1-6 | TRBV11-2 | ASSVQGAVWSPLH
13 | TRBJ2-5 | TRBV5-1 | ASSLAAGLQETQY
13 | TRBJ1-2 | TRBV5-1 | ASSLVGQLLYGYT
11 | TRBJ2-1 | TRBV20-1 | SASDNIYNEQF
13 | TRBJ2-3 | TRBV28 | ASSLSRGGIDTQY
13 | TRBJ1-4 | TRBV28 | ASSRAATGGEKLF
14 | TRBJ2-3 | TRBV13 | ASSPGLAGVEDTQY
11 | TRBJ1-1 | TRBV19 | ASNLGGNTEAF
10 | TRBJ1-5 | TRBV28 | ASRSGNQPQH
13 | TRBJ1-2 | TRBV3-1/TRBV3-2 | ASSQMTASNYGYT
11 | TRBJ1-4 | TRBV7-6 | ASSLDPGEKLF
13 | TRBJ1-1 | TRBV18 | ASSPGKGANTEAF
14 | TRBJ2-2 | TRBV7-8 | ASSPHGTANTGELF
17 | TRBJ2-7 | TRBV18 | ASSSGGGQGAPSSYEQY
12 | TRBJ1-5 | TRBV4-1 | ASSQEPRIQPQH
16 | TRBJ1-3 | TRBV6-2/TRBV6-3 | ASSYVAGDSVSGNTIY
13 | TRBJ2-7 | TRBV18 | ASSPPGGGTYEQY
12 | TRBJ1-5 | TRBV30 | AWNGGSGGQPQH
13 | TRBJ1-1 | TRBV5-1 | ASSPGWGENTEAF
13 | TRBJ2-2 | TRBV19 | ASSFRDRGIGELF
13 | TRBJ1-2 | TRBV18 | ASSDLGRGDYGYT
17 | TRBJ1-2 | TRBV6-1 | ASSDLLAAVTIKIGGYT
11 | TRBJ1-1 | TRBV6-2/TRBV6-3 | AGSFWADTEAF
11 | TRBJ1-6 | TRBV19 | ASSTTGVRTLH
16 | TRBJ2-6 | TRBV27 | ASSLRGRPGSGANVLT
9 | TRBJ2-7 | TRBV12-3/TRBV12-4 | ASSFSGEQY
13 | TRBJ2-1 | TRBV3-1/TRBV3-2 | ASTMISGGANEQF
13 | TRBJ2-7 | TRBV27 | ASSFSDSFYYEQY
11 | TRBJ1-2 | TRBV28 | ASSSTGNYGYT
18 | TRBJ1-3 | TRBV15 | ATSRAQGNMPLSSGNTIY
11 | TRBJ2-7 | TRBV11-2 | ASATVSSYEQY
16 | TRBJ1-4 | TRBV5-5 | ASSLHHPGTGVGEKLF
12 | TRBJ1-1 | TRBV7-8 | ASSLEQPNTEAF
12 | TRBJ2-1 | TRBV29-1 | SAPTSGVYNEQF
11 | TRBJ2-1 | TRBV7-2 | ASSLTAQNEQF
12 | TRBJ2-7 | TRBV29-1 | SVVRQGTLYEQY
11 | TRBJ1-6 | TRBV7-9 | ASSREYNSPLH
13 | TRBJ2-5 | TRBV5-1 | ASSLALAGRETQY
12 | TRBJ2-1 | TRBV4-1 | ASSGQGAYNEQF
14 | TRBJ2-2 | TRBV5-1 | ASSWRVQGGPGELF
14 | TRBJ1-2 | TRBV6-5 | ASSYGGSREARGYT
13 | TRBJ2-2 | TRBV18 | ASSPGGPNTGELF
13 | TRBJ2-1 | TRBV3-1/TRBV3-2 | ASSKTHLRNNDQF
13 | TRBJ2-7 | TRBV5-1 | ASSSGGGQGGEQY
12 | TRBJ2-2 | TRBV5-1 | ASSPGTSTGELF